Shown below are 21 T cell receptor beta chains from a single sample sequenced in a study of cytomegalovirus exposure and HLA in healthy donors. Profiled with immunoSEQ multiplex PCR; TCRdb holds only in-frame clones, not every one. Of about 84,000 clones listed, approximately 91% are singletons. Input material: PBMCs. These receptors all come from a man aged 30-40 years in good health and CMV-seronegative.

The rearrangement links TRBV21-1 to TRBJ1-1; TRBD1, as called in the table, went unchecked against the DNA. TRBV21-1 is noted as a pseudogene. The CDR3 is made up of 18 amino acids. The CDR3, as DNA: TGTGCCAGCAGCAAAAACCTGTGTCTGGACAGGGGGATCACTGAAGCTTTCTTT. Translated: CASSKNLCLDRGITEAFF.

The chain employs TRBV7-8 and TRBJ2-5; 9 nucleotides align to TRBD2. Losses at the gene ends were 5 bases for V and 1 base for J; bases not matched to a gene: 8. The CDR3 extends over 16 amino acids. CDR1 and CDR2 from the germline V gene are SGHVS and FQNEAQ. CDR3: CASSPRVSGGQETQYF. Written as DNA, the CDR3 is TGTGCCAGCAGCCCTAGAGTTAGCGGGGGCCAAGAGACCCAGTACTTC.

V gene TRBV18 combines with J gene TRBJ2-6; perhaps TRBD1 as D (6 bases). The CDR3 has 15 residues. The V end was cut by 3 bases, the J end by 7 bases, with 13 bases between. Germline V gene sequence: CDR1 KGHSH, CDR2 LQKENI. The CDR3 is CASSPGQSTANVLTF. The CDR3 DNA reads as TGTGCCAGCTCACCCGGACAGTCTACAGCCAACGTCCTGACTTTC.

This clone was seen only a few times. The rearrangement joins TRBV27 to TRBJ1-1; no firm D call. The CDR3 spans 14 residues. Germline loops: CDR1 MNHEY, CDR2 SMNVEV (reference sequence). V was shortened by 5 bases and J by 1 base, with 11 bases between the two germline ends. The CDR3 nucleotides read TGTGCCAGCAGTATCTCCATAGCGAACACTGAAGCTTTCTTT. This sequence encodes CASSISIANTEAFF.

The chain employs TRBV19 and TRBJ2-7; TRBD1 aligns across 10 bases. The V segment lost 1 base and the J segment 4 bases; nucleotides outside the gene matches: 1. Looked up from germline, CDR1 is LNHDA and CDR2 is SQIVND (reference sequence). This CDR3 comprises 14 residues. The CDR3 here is CASSIGDRGYEQYF. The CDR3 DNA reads TGTGCCAGTAGTATAGGGGACAGGGGTTACGAGCAGTACTTC. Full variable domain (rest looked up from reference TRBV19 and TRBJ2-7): DGGITQSPKYLFRKEGQNVTLSCEQNLNHDAMYWYRQDPGQGLRLIYYSQIVNDFQKGDIAEGYSVSREKKESFPLTVTSAQKNPTAFYLCASSIGDRGYEQYFGPGTRLTVT.

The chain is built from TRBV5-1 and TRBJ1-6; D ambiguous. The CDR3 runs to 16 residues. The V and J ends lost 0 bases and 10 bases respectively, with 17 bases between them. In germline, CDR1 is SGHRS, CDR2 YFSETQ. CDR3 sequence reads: CASSLEGLPGSSPLHF. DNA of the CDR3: TGCGCCAGCAGCTTGGAAGGTTTACCGGGGTCATCACCCCTCCACTTT.

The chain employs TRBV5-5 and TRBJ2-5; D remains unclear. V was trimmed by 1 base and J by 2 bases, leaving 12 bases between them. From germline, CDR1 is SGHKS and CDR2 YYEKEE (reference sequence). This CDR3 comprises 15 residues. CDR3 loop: CASSLNSLAQETQYF. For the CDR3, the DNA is TGTGCCAGCAGCTTGAACAGCCTGGCGCAAGAGACCCAGTACTTC. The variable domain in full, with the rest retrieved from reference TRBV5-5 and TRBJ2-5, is DAGVTQSPTHLIKTRGQQVTLRCSPISGHKSVSWYQQVLGQGPQFIFQYYEKEERGRGNFPDRFSARQFPNYSSELNVNALLLGDSALYLCASSLNSLAQETQYFGPGTRLLVL.

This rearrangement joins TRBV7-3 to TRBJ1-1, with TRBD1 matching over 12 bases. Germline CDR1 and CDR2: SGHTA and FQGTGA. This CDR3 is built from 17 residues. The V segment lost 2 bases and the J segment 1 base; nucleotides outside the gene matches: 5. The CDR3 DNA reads TGTGCCAGCAGCTTAGGGGACAGGGGGCCGGGGAACACTGAAGCTTTCTTT. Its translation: CASSLGDRGPGNTEAFF. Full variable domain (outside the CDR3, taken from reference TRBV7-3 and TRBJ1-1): GAGVSQTPSNKVTEKGKYVELRCDPISGHTALYWYRQSLGQGPEFLIYFQGTGAADDSGLPNDRFFAVRPEGSVSTLKIQRTERGDSAVYLCASSLGDRGPGNTEAFFGQGTRLTVV.

The CDR3 is CASSPLGLAGSPFSTDTQYF. CDR3 coding DNA: TGTGCCAGCAGCCCCCTGGGACTAGCGGGCTCCCCTTTTAGCACAGATACGCAGTATTTT. The rearrangement links TRBV7-3 to TRBJ2-3; TRBD2 matches at 12 bases. The trim removed 5 bases at V and 0 bases at J, leaving 15 bases unmatched. The CDR3 runs 20 residues. Germline CDR1 reads SGHTA; CDR2 reads FQGTGA.

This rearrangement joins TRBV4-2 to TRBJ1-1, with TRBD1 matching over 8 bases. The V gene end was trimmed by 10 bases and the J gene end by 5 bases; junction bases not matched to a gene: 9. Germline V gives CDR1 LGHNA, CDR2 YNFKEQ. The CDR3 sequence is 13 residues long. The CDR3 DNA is TGTGCCATTACGAGGACAGGGAGTACTGAAGCTTTCTTT. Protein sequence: CAITRTGSTEAFF.

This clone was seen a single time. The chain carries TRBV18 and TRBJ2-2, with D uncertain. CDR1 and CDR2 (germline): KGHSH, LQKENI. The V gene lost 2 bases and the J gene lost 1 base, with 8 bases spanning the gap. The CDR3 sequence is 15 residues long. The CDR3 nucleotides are TGTGCCAGCTCACCATCAGAAATGAACACCGGGGAGCTGTTTTTT. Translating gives CASSPSEMNTGELFF.

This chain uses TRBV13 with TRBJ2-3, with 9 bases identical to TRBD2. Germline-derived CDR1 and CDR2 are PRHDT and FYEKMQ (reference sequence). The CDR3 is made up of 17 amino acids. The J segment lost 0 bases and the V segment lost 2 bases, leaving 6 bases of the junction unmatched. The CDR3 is CASSLNPLAGSTDTQYF. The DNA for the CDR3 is TGTGCCAGCAGCTTAAATCCCCTAGCGGGAAGCACAGATACGCAGTATTTT.

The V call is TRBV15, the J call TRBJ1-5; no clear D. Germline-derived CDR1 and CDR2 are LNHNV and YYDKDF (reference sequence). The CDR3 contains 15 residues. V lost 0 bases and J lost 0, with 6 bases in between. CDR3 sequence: CATSRELYSNQPQHF. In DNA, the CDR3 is TGTGCCACCAGCAGAGAACTGTATAGCAATCAGCCCCAGCATTTT.

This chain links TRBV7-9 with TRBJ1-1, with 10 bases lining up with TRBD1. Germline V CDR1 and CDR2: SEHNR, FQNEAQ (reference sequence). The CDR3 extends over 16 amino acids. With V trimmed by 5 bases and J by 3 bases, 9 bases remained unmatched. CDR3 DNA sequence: TGTGCCAGCAGCCCCCAAACGGGACAGGGGTACACTGAAGCTTTCTTT. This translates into CASSPQTGQGYTEAFF.

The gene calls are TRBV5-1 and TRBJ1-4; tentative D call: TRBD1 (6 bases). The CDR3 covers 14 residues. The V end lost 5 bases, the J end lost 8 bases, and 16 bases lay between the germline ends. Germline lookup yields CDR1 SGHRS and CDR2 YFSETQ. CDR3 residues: CASSPQGSGEKLFF. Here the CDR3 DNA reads TGCGCCAGCAGTCCACAGGGTTCAGGGGAAAAACTGTTTTTT.

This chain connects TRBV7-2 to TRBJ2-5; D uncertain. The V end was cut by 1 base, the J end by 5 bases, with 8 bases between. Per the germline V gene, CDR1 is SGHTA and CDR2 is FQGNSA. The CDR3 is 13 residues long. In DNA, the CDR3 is TGTGCCAGCAGCTTAGTCATTTTCGAGACCCAGTACTTC. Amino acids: CASSLVIFETQYF.

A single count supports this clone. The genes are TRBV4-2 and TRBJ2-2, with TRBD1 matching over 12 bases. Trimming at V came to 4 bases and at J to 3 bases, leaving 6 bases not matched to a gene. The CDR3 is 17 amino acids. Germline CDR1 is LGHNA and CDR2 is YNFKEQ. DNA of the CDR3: TGTGCCAGCAGCCGAACCGGGACAGGGGGCTACACCGGGGAGCTGTTTTTT. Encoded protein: CASSRTGTGGYTGELFF.

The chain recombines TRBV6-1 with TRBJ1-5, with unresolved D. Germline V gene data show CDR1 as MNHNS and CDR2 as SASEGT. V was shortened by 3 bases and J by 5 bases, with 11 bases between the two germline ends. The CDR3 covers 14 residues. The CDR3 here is CASSDPLRDQPQHF. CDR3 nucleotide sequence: TGTGCCAGCAGTGATCCATTACGCGATCAGCCCCAGCATTTT.

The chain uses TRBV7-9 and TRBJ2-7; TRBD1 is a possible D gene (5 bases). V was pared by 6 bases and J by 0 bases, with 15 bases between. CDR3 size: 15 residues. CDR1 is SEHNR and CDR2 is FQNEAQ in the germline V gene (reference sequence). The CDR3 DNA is TGTGCCAGCAGAAGGGGTACGGGCCGCTCCTACGAGCAGTACTTC. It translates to CASRRGTGRSYEQYF.

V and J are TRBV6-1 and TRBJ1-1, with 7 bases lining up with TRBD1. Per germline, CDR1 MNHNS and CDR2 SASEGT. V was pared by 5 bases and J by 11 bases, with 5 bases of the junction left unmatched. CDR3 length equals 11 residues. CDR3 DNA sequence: TGTGCCAGCAGTCAACAGGGGAGTGCTTTCTTT. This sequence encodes CASSQQGSAFF.

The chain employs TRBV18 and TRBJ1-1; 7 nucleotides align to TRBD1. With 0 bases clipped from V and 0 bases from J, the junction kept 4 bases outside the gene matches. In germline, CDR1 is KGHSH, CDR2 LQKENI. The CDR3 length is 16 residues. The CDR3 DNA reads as TGTGCCAGCTCACCACCGATTACAGGGGTGAACACTGAAGCTTTCTTT. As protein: CASSPPITGVNTEAFF.